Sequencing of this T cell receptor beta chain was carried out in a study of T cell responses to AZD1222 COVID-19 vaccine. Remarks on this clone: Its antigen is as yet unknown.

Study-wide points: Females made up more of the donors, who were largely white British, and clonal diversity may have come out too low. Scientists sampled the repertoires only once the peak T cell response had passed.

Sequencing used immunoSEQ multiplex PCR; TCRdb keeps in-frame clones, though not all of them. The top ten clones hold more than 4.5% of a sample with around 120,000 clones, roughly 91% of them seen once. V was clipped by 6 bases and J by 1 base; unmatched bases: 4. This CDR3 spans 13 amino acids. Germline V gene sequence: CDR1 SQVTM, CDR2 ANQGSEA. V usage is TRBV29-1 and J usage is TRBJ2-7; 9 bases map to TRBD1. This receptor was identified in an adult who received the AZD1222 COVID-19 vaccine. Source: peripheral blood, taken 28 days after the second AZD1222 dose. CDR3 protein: CSVGGTGSYEQYF. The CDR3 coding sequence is TGCAGCGTGGGCGGGACAGGGTCCTACGAGCAGTACTTC.